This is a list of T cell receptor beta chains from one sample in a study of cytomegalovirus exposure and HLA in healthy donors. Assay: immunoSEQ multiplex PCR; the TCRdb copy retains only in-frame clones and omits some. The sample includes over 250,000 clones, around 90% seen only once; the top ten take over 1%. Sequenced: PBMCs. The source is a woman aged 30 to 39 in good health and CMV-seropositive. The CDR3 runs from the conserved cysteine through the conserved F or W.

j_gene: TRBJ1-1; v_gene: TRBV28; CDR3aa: CASRIGVMNTEAFF
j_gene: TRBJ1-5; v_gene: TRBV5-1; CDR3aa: CASSLTGYNQPQHF
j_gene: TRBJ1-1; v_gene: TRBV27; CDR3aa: CASTQGVEAFF
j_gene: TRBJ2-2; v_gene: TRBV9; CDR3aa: CASRGGFTGELFF
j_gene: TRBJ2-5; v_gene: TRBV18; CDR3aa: CASSPGLAGGETQYF
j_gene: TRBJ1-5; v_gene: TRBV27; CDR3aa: CASRSTGGYQPQHF
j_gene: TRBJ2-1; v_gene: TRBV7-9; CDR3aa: CASTSLAGESYNEQFF
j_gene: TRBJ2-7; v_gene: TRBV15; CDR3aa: CATSTRDRAYEQYF
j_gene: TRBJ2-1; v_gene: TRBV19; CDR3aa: CASTELPGRVFF
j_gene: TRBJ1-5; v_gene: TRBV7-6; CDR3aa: CASSFAGHNQPQHF
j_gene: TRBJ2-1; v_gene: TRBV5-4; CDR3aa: CASSLDSGAHNEQFF
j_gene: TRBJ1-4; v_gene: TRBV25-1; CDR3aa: CASSEAGTVNEKLFF
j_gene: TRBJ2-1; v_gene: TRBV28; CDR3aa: CASRMRTYNEQFF
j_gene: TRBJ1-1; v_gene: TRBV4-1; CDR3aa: CASSSMMNTEAFF
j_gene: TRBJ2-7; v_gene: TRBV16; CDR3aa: CASSQSHPGPYEQYF
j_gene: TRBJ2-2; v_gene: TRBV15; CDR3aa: CATSRDLGTNTGELFF
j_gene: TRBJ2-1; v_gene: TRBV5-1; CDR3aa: CASSLAFEYNEQFF
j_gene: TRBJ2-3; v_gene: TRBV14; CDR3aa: CASSPNSGGITDTQYF
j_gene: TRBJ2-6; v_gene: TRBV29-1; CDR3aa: CSVLGAVSGANVLTF
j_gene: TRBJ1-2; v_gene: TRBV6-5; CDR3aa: CASSSRTGFYGYTF
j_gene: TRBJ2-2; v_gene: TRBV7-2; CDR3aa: CASSFEQLGELFF
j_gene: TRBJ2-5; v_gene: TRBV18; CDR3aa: CASSDKAGAETQYF